The source of this T cell receptor beta chain is a study of blood T cells in healthy people across ages. CDR3 length: 15 amino acids. Looked up from germline, CDR1 is KGHSH and CDR2 is LQKENI. The V and J ends lost 6 bases and 7 bases respectively, with 19 bases between them. Using a J-beta primer mix together with a sample-barcoded 5' primer, a second PCR was run for 7 to 11 cycles. TCRdb recomputed calls from the 5' RACE reads with MiXCR, one row per CDR3 protein. The sample shows more than 650,000 distinct CDR3 sequences, roughly 24% of them seen only once. These records were also assigned to another study, of T cells of mothers and their children.

The TCR was taken from a boy younger than 18 in good health. The specimen was blood. This chain connects TRBV18 to TRBJ2-1; perhaps TRBD1 as D (6 bases). CDR3 nucleotide sequence: TGTGCCAGCTCGCCAGTCTACAACAGGGATAATGAGCAGTTCTTC. Residues: CASSPVYNRDNEQFF.